The T cell receptor (beta chain) under discussion was sequenced for a study of tumor-infiltrating lymphocytes in primary liver carcinoma. Study results and caveats: Only about 8-24% of top clones spanned all five tumor regions.

CDR3 length: 19 amino acids. The germline V gene encodes CDR1 SGHDT and CDR2 YYEEEE. Between 20 and 30 mg of unsorted bulk tissue served as the source from which RNA and DNA were co-extracted. The study enrolled treatment-naive patients with chronic HBV infection. A remark on this clonotype: Its antigen is currently unknown.

Priming with a constant-region primer yielded TCR beta cDNA from roughly 0.45 ug total RNA. A slightly modified ARM-PCR protocol with three nested multiplex PCR rounds produced these TCR beta libraries. The first two PCR rounds used TRBV1-TRBV30 primers with a Cbeta primer, roughly 10 cycles each. MiXCR, run by TCRdb on the multiplex PCR reads, gives a single entry per CDR3 protein. The sample has some 32,000 distinct CDR3 sequences; less than 80% are singletons. The chain uses TRBV5-6 and TRBJ2-1; TRBD1 matches at 7 bases. The sequencing sample was made of liver tumor tissue from sampling region 5. Sample subset: tumor region T5, tumor centre. The receptor comes from a middle-aged man with primary liver carcinoma and hepatitis B virus infection. Here the CDR3 reads CVISSPARDSISSYNEQFF. The CDR3 DNA follows: TGTGTCATCAGCAGCCCAGCTCGGGACAGTATAAGCTCCTACAATGAGCAGTTCTTC.